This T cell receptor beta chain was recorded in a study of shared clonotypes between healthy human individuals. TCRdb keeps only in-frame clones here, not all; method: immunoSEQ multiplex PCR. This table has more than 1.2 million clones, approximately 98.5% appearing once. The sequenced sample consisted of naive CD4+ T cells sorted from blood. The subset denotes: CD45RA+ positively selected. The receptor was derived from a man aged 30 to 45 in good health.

The CDR3 sequence is CASRTGLAGDTQYF. CDR3 nucleotide sequence: TGCGCCAGCAGGACGGGACTAGCGGGAGATACGCAGTATTTT. The chain is built from TRBV5-1 and TRBJ2-3, with 12 bases that match TRBD2. The CDR3 loop spans 14 amino acids. V shed 5 bases, J shed 5 bases, and the junction held 3 bases outside the gene matches. The V gene's germline CDR1 is SGHRS and CDR2 YFSETQ.